A single TCR beta chain is shown here with its context. Its target is unknown. Germline V gene sequence: CDR1 MNHNS, CDR2 SASEGT. This CDR3 is 13 amino acids long. With 6 bases removed from V and 6 bases from J, the gap between germline ends came to 14 bases. This record belongs to a study of shared clonotypes between healthy human individuals. Whole-study results and caveats: The rarefaction results pointed to incomplete sorted-subset sequencing despite large depth. Non-shared clonotypes had lower generation probabilities than clonotypes shared by all four sorted-subset donors.

Here immunoSEQ multiplex PCR was the method, and the copy in TCRdb shows in-frame clones only, minus some. The sample includes almost 700,000 clones, roughly nine tenths seen only once; the top ten take approximately 24%. Naive-designated CD8 cells lacked CD45RO, were positively enriched for CCR7, and omitted terminally differentiated effector memory CD45RA+ cells. Recent vaccinations or acute infections were absent in the healthy HIV-negative adult donors. Among the donors, all were Caucasian adults who lived in Nashville, Tennessee. The sample taken for sequencing was naive CD8+ T cells sorted from blood. J is TRBJ1-2 and V is TRBV6-1; D not certain. The sequence was obtained from a man aged 25 to 40 in good health. This CDR3 is CASSDTQFHGYTF. In DNA, the CDR3 is TGTGCCAGCAGCGACACCCAATTTCATGGCTACACCTTC.